The rows below give T cell receptor beta chains drawn from one sample of a study of T cells after yellow fever vaccination. TCRdb re-derived calls from the 5' RACE reads in MiXCR, one entry per CDR3 protein. The table lists about 140,000 distinct CDR3 sequences, 5% to 8% of them singletons. The sequencing here drew on CD4+ T cells sorted from PBMCs, taken 10 days after the yellow fever booster vaccination. These receptors were obtained from a man under 40 who received the YFV17D yellow fever vaccine. CDR3s include the opening cysteine and the closing phenylalanine or tryptophan. Each record gives: CDR3 length, V gene, J gene, clone size, D gene, CDR3 protein, CDR3 DNA. A D gene is named only where the DNA matches it firmly. Expanded clones are given a class, and other clones once, few, many or no size at all.

14	TRBV16	TRBJ1-1	many	TRBD1	CASSRRDRLFEAFF	TGTGCCAGCAGCCGCCGGGACAGGCTTTTTGAAGCTTTCTTT
15	TRBV5-4	TRBJ1-1	few	.	CASSPGASLGTEAFF	TGTGCCAGCAGCCCCGGTGCGTCACTGGGGACTGAAGCTTTCTTT
17	TRBV21-1	TRBJ2-4	many	.	CASSSTVQGSTKNIQYF	TGTGCCAGCAGCTCCACCGTACAGGGTTCTACCAAAAACATTCAGTACTTC
14	TRBV12-3/TRBV12-4	TRBJ1-1	.	.	CASRNRGLNTEAFF	TGTGCCAGCAGGAATCGGGGTTTGAACACTGAAGCTTTCTTT
14	TRBV20-1	TRBJ1-4	many	.	CSASPVGFLEKLFF	TGCAGTGCTAGCCCTGTTGGGTTTTTAGAAAAACTGTTTTTT
17	TRBV7-9	TRBJ2-7	many	TRBD1	CASSLAGTGGSTYEQYF	TGTGCCAGCAGCTTAGCGGGGACAGGGGGCTCTACCTACGAGCAGTACTTC
11	TRBV28	TRBJ2-1	few	TRBD1	CATRGWYEQFF	TGTGCCACCAGGGGGTGGTATGAGCAGTTCTTC
15	TRBV4-2	TRBJ2-7	.	.	CASSRVLTGTYEQYF	TGTGCCAGCAGCCGAGTCCTGACAGGCACCTACGAGCAGTACTTC
16	TRBV28	TRBJ2-7	many	.	CASSAPEAGRSYEQYF	TGTGCCAGCAGTGCCCCTGAAGCGGGCCGCTCCTACGAGCAGTACTTC
13	TRBV2	TRBJ1-2	many	.	CASTEGTAYGYTF	TGTGCCAGCACCGAAGGGACGGCCTATGGCTACACCTTC
16	TRBV27	TRBJ2-5	many	.	CASSLGHLVAEETQYF	TGTGCCAGCAGTTTGGGACACTTGGTTGCGGAGGAGACCCAGTACTTC
13	TRBV5-1	TRBJ2-3	many	.	CASRTSGTDTQYF	TGCGCCAGCAGAACCTCAGGGACAGATACGCAGTATTTT
14	TRBV12-3/TRBV12-4	TRBJ2-7	many	TRBD2	CASRFSGRIYEQYF	TGTGCCAGCAGGTTCAGCGGGAGGATATACGAGCAGTACTTC
13	TRBV20-1	TRBJ1-5	many	TRBD1	CSAKGQGIQPQHF	TGCAGTGCTAAGGGACAGGGGATTCAGCCCCAGCATTTT
16	TRBV20-1	TRBJ2-2	many	TRBD2	CSAPWAGGPITGELFF	TGCAGTGCACCCTGGGCGGGAGGGCCAATAACCGGGGAGCTGTTTTTT
16	TRBV19	TRBJ2-3	few	.	CASRHRGGPGPDTQYF	TGTGCCAGCCGCCATCGTGGCGGACCGGGCCCAGATACGCAGTATTTT
10	TRBV5-1	TRBJ2-7	many	.	CASLDYEQYF	TGCGCCAGTCTTGACTACGAGCAGTACTTC
13	TRBV5-6	TRBJ2-2	many	.	CASSFPAGGELFF	TGTGCCAGCAGCTTTCCTGCGGGAGGGGAGCTGTTTTTT
15	TRBV5-4	TRBJ2-5	many	TRBD1	CASSTPDRAQETQYF	TGTGCCAGCAGCACGCCTGACAGGGCGCAAGAGACCCAGTACTTC
14	TRBV30	TRBJ2-7	many	.	CAWLAKTEPYEQYF	TGTGCCTGGTTGGCGAAAACGGAACCTTACGAGCAGTACTTC
14	TRBV4-3	TRBJ2-5	many	.	CASSLNEGRETQYF	TGCGCCAGCAGTTTAAATGAGGGTAGGGAGACCCAGTACTTC
14	TRBV10-3	TRBJ2-7	many	TRBD1	CAISDGTGGYEQYF	TGTGCCATCAGTGACGGGACAGGGGGGTACGAGCAGTACTTC
15	TRBV5-1	TRBJ2-1	many	TRBD2	CASSLQRLAGNEQFF	TGCGCCAGCAGCTTGCAGAGACTAGCTGGGAATGAGCAGTTCTTC
17	TRBV30	TRBJ2-3	few	TRBD2	CAWRVASTSGTTDTQYF	TGTGCCTGGAGGGTTGCGTCGACTAGCGGAACCACAGATACGCAGTATTTT
15	TRBV20-1	TRBJ2-7	many	.	CSARRLSSSSYEQYF	TGCAGTGCGAGGAGACTTTCGTCAAGCTCCTACGAGCAGTACTTC
15	TRBV3-1	TRBJ2-3	few	.	CASSHLAGYTDTQYF	TGTGCCAGCAGCCATCTGGCGGGGTACACAGATACGCAGTATTTT
17	TRBV20-1	TRBJ2-7	many	TRBD2	CSARGNLAGRNPYEQYF	TGCAGTGCTAGAGGCAATCTAGCGGGCAGAAACCCCTACGAGCAGTACTTC
13	TRBV18	TRBJ2-7	.	.	CASSPSQSYEQYF	TGTGCCAGCTCACCATCACAGAGCTACGAGCAGTACTTC
15	TRBV4-3	TRBJ2-5	many	.	CASSHGAGRQETQYF	TGCGCCAGCAGTCACGGGGCGGGGAGACAAGAGACCCAGTACTTC
10	TRBV6-6	TRBJ2-3	many	.	CASSRDTQYF	TGTGCCAGTTCGAGGGATACGCAGTATTTT